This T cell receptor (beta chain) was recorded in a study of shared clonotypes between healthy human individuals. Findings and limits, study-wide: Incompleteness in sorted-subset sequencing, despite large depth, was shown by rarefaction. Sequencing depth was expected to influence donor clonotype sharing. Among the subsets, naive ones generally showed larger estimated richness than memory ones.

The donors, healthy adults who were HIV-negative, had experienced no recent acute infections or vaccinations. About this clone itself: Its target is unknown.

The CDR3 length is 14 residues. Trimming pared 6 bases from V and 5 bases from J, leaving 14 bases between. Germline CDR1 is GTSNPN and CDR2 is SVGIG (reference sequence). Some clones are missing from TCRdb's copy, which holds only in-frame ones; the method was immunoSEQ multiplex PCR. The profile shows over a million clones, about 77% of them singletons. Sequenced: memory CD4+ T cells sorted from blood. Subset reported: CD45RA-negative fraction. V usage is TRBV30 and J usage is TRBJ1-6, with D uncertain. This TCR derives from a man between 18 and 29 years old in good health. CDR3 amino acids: CACPRRGNNSPLHF. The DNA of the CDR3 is TGTGCCTGCCCAAGGCGGGGAAATAATTCACCCCTCCACTTT.